A selection of T cell receptor beta chains follows, all from one sample in a study of blood T cell repertoires in COVID-19. TCRdb's table, derived via immunoSEQ multiplex PCR, lists solely in-frame clones and lacks some. The table lists around 67,000 clones, about 86% of them singletons. Sequenced: peripheral blood. Receptors were obtained from a man aged 50 to 60 with active COVID-19. Both conserved end residues are trimmed from each CDR3. D genes are given only for firm matches.

d_gene: TRBD1; v_gene: TRBV2; j_gene: TRBJ1-6; CDR3aa: ASIPGQDNSPLH
d_gene: TRBD1; v_gene: TRBV5-1; j_gene: TRBJ1-2; CDR3aa: ASSLHRGTGDYGYT
d_gene: .; v_gene: TRBV25-1; j_gene: TRBJ1-4; CDR3aa: ASSVTVSGEKLF
d_gene: .; v_gene: TRBV15; j_gene: TRBJ2-3; CDR3aa: ATSLEGKAGTDTQY
d_gene: TRBD1; v_gene: TRBV18; j_gene: TRBJ1-5; CDR3aa: ASSPQGARSNQPQH
d_gene: .; v_gene: TRBV9; j_gene: TRBJ2-7; CDR3aa: ASSVTSYGEQY
d_gene: TRBD1; v_gene: TRBV4-1; j_gene: TRBJ2-2; CDR3aa: ASSQDRGQGADTGELF
d_gene: .; v_gene: TRBV7-9; j_gene: TRBJ2-3; CDR3aa: ASSIADTQY
d_gene: TRBD2; v_gene: TRBV6-2/TRBV6-3; j_gene: TRBJ2-3; CDR3aa: ASSYLGLAGAGTDTQY
d_gene: TRBD1; v_gene: TRBV9; j_gene: TRBJ2-6; CDR3aa: ASNGDRGLLGANVLT
d_gene: .; v_gene: TRBV12-3/TRBV12-4; j_gene: TRBJ1-2; CDR3aa: ASSLEAGDGYT
d_gene: TRBD2; v_gene: TRBV7-2; j_gene: TRBJ2-5; CDR3aa: ASSPGLAEETQY
d_gene: TRBD2; v_gene: TRBV9; j_gene: TRBJ2-7; CDR3aa: ASSVAGTSNYEQY
d_gene: .; v_gene: TRBV28; j_gene: TRBJ2-4; CDR3aa: ASSFPGAAKNIQY
d_gene: .; v_gene: TRBV5-1; j_gene: TRBJ2-7; CDR3aa: ASSPDYPYDEQY
d_gene: .; v_gene: TRBV28; j_gene: TRBJ1-2; CDR3aa: ASSRGLYGYT
d_gene: TRBD2; v_gene: TRBV6-4; j_gene: TRBJ2-7; CDR3aa: ASTFGLAAYEQY
d_gene: TRBD1; v_gene: TRBV29-1; j_gene: TRBJ2-7; CDR3aa: SVAGQGSYEQY
d_gene: .; v_gene: TRBV6-2/TRBV6-3; j_gene: TRBJ1-1; CDR3aa: ASSTDRNTEAF
d_gene: .; v_gene: TRBV23-1; j_gene: TRBJ2-2; CDR3aa: ASIFPAGRESGELF
d_gene: .; v_gene: TRBV18; j_gene: TRBJ2-7; CDR3aa: ASSPKRIGGGQAYEQY
d_gene: .; v_gene: TRBV2; j_gene: TRBJ2-5; CDR3aa: ASSEEEGPQETQY
d_gene: .; v_gene: TRBV29-1; j_gene: TRBJ2-1; CDR3aa: SVPISLRHLSYNEQF
d_gene: TRBD1; v_gene: TRBV30; j_gene: TRBJ1-5; CDR3aa: AWSKRDRGGNQPQH
d_gene: .; v_gene: TRBV2; j_gene: TRBJ2-2; CDR3aa: ASSEAGGDTGELF
d_gene: .; v_gene: TRBV5-1; j_gene: TRBJ2-7; CDR3aa: ASSLGSMNYEQY
d_gene: .; v_gene: TRBV6-1; j_gene: TRBJ2-1; CDR3aa: ASSEEGLPGNEQF
d_gene: TRBD1; v_gene: TRBV3-1/TRBV3-2; j_gene: TRBJ1-2; CDR3aa: ASSHPGGFMDYT
d_gene: TRBD2; v_gene: TRBV27; j_gene: TRBJ2-1; CDR3aa: ASSLSRVAGGPEQF
d_gene: .; v_gene: TRBV5-4; j_gene: TRBJ1-1; CDR3aa: ASRGFGGTNEAF
d_gene: TRBD1; v_gene: TRBV18; j_gene: TRBJ2-7; CDR3aa: ASSPDRGSYEQY
d_gene: TRBD2; v_gene: TRBV7-2; j_gene: TRBJ2-3; CDR3aa: ASSLVSAGGPTDTQY
d_gene: .; v_gene: TRBV6-6; j_gene: TRBJ2-1; CDR3aa: AIGGGVQNEQF
d_gene: .; v_gene: TRBV27; j_gene: TRBJ2-2; CDR3aa: ASSLKRHTGELF
d_gene: TRBD1; v_gene: TRBV7-3; j_gene: TRBJ2-7; CDR3aa: ASSWGQYYEQY
d_gene: TRBD2; v_gene: TRBV7-3; j_gene: TRBJ2-2; CDR3aa: ASSLTRSGGANTGELF
d_gene: .; v_gene: TRBV6-1; j_gene: TRBJ1-5; CDR3aa: ASSERWDNLNQPQH
d_gene: TRBD1; v_gene: TRBV10-1; j_gene: TRBJ1-4; CDR3aa: ASTEDEPGQGVEKLF
d_gene: TRBD1; v_gene: TRBV18; j_gene: TRBJ2-7; CDR3aa: ASSPSRTGVDEQY
d_gene: TRBD1; v_gene: TRBV9; j_gene: TRBJ1-2; CDR3aa: ASSIGTVGYT
d_gene: .; v_gene: TRBV11-3; j_gene: TRBJ2-3; CDR3aa: ASSLGQGDTQY
d_gene: .; v_gene: TRBV5-8; j_gene: TRBJ2-3; CDR3aa: ASSLAETDFDTQY
d_gene: TRBD1; v_gene: TRBV7-9; j_gene: TRBJ2-5; CDR3aa: ASSPWTGGTETQY
d_gene: TRBD2; v_gene: TRBV7-2; j_gene: TRBJ2-1; CDR3aa: ASSSGTSLSNEQF
d_gene: .; v_gene: TRBV29-1; j_gene: TRBJ1-3; CDR3aa: SVDVGGSGNTIY
d_gene: .; v_gene: TRBV6-1; j_gene: TRBJ2-7; CDR3aa: ASSEYSRASYEQY
d_gene: TRBD2; v_gene: TRBV9; j_gene: TRBJ2-2; CDR3aa: ASSEPRGLARSGELF
d_gene: TRBD1; v_gene: TRBV25-1; j_gene: TRBJ1-3; CDR3aa: ASRGDRADTIY
d_gene: TRBD2; v_gene: TRBV13; j_gene: TRBJ2-7; CDR3aa: ASSAPAGGGTYEQY
d_gene: .; v_gene: TRBV4-1; j_gene: TRBJ1-2; CDR3aa: ASSQVGGFGGYT
d_gene: .; v_gene: TRBV9; j_gene: TRBJ1-2; CDR3aa: ASSPRGWDYGYT
d_gene: .; v_gene: TRBV10-1; j_gene: TRBJ2-3; CDR3aa: ASSDPSGTTSTDTQY
d_gene: .; v_gene: TRBV5-4; j_gene: TRBJ1-1; CDR3aa: ASSLERVNTEAF
d_gene: TRBD1; v_gene: TRBV7-2; j_gene: TRBJ1-2; CDR3aa: ASTQGVSGYGYT